This record covers a single TCR beta chain. The antigen remains undetermined. This sample is drawn from a study of T cell responses to AZD1222 COVID-19 vaccine. On the study more broadly: Second-dose intervals near 4 or 12 weeks were combined. Whole-study results and caveats: Baseline serology detected seropositivity in only a handful of AZD1222 recipients. Mostly white British, mostly female donors; authors suggested clonal diversity may be underestimated. CD4 TCRs associated with vaccination spanned spike, dominating at 160-218 and 743-854.

Some clones are missing from TCRdb's copy, which holds only in-frame ones; the method was immunoSEQ multiplex PCR. The sample has 60,000 to 80,000 clones, about 85% seen once. V was pared by 5 bases and J by 0 bases, with 3 bases of the junction left unmatched. CDR1 is SGHAT and CDR2 is FQNNGV in the germline V gene. This CDR3 region has 15 residues. This receptor was taken from an adult in good health. Sequencing used peripheral blood, obtained on day 0 of AZD1222 vaccination. The chain combines TRBV11-2 with TRBJ2-5, with TRBD2 matching 10 bases. The CDR3 region is CASSTSGGDQETQYF. The CDR3, as DNA: TGTGCCAGCAGCACCAGCGGGGGGGACCAAGAGACCCAGTACTTC.